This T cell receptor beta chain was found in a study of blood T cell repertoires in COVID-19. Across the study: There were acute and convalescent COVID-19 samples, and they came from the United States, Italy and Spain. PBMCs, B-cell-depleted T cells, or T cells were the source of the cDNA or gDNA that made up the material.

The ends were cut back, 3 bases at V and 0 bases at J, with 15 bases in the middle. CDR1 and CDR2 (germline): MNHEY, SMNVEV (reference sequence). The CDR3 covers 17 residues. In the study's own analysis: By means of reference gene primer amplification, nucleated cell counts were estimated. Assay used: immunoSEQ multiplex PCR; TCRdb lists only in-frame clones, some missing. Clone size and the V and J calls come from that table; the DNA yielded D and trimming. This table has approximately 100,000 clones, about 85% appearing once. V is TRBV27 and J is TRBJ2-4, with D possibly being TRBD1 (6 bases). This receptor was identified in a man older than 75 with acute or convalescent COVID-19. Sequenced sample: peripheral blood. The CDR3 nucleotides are TGTGCCAGCAGTTTCGAGGGGACACCACTAGCCAAAAACATTCAGTACTTC. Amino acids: CASSFEGTPLAKNIQYF.